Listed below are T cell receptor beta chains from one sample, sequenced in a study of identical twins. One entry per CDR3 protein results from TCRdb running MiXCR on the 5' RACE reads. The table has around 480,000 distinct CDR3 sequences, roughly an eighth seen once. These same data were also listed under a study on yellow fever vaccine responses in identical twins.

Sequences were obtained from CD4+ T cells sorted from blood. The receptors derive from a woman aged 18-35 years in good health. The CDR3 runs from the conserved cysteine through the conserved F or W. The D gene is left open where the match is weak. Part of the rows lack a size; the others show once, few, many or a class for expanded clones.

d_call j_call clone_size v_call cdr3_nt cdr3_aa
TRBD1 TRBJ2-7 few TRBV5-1 TGCGCCAGCAGCTTGCCCGGGACAGGGGCCCCCTACGAGCAGTACTTC CASSLPGTGAPYEQYF
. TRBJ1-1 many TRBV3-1 TGTGCCACCCACGCTAAGGGTGGGACTGAAGCTTTCTTT CATHAKGGTEAFF
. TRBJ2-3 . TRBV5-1 TGCGCCAGCAGCCGCCCAGCTACCACCGTTATCGCAGATACGCAGTATTTT CASSRPATTVIADTQYF
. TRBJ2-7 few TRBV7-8 TGTGCCAGCAGCCGCCGGGACAAGATTACCTACGAGCAGTACTTC CASSRRDKITYEQYF
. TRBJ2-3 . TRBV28 TGTGCCAGCAGTTTCGTCAGCAAGGGGAGCACAGATACGCAGTATTTT CASSFVSKGSTDTQYF
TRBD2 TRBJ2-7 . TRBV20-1 TGCAGTGCGGCCCGGGGTAGCGGGGGCTACGAGCAGTACTTC CSAARGSGGYEQYF
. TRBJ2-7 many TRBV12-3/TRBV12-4 TGTGCCAGCAGTTTAGAAGGCGGGCAGGGGTACGAGCAGTACTTC CASSLEGGQGYEQYF
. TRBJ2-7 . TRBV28 TGTGCCAGCGCCAGGGCCAGCTCCTACGAGCAGTACTTC CASARASSYEQYF
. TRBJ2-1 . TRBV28 TGTGCCAGCAGTCGCCTGACTGTCAATGAGCAGTTCTTC CASSRLTVNEQFF
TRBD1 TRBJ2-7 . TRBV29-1 TGCAGCGTTGAAGATCAAAAGGGACAGACCTACGAGCAGTACTTC CSVEDQKGQTYEQYF
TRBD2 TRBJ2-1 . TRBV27 TGTGCCAGCAGTGTCCGACTAGCGGGAGGGTACAATGAGCAGTTCTTC CASSVRLAGGYNEQFF
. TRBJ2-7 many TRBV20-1 TGCAGTGCTAGCGCCGTTTACGAGCAGTCCTTC CSASAVYEQSF
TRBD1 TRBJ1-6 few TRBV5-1 TGCGCCAGCAGCTTGGTTCCCGGGACAGTAGGAAATTCACCCCTCCACTTT CASSLVPGTVGNSPLHF
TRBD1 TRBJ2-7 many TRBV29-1 TGCAGCGGCTTGACAGGGGGAACCTACGAGCAGTACTTC CSGLTGGTYEQYF
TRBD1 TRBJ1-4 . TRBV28 TGTGCCAGCAGGGTGACAGGGGCTAGGGAAAAACTGTTTTTT CASRVTGAREKLFF
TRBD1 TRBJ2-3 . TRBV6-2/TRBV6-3 TGTGCCAACCCGGACAGGGGGCATAGAGATACGCAGTATTTT CANPDRGHRDTQYF
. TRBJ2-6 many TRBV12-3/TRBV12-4 TGCGCCAGCAGCCAGGGATCTGGGGCCAACGTCCTGACTTTC CASSQGSGANVLTF
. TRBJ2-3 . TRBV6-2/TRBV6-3 TGTGCCAGCAGTTACTCAGGGCTAGCCCCAGATACGCAGTATTTT CASSYSGLAPDTQYF
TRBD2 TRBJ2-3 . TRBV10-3 TGTGCCATCAGGGCTAGCGGTATCAATGGGGATACGCAGTATTTT CAIRASGINGDTQYF
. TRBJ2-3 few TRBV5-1 TGCGCCAGCAGCCTGCCACAGGGAATTGGCACAGATACGCAGTATTTT CASSLPQGIGTDTQYF
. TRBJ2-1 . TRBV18 TGTGCCAGCCAGATGGGGGTTAACAATGAGCAGTTCTTC CASQMGVNNEQFF
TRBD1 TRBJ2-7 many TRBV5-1 TGCGCCAGCAGCTTAAGGCTGGGACAGGGGAACGAGCAGTACTTC CASSLRLGQGNEQYF
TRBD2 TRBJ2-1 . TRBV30 TGTGCCTGGAGTAGAGCGGGAGGAGATGACAATGAGCAGTTCTTC CAWSRAGGDDNEQFF
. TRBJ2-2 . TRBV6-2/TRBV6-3 TGTGCCAGCATAGACAGGAACACCGGGGAGCTGTTTTTT CASIDRNTGELFF
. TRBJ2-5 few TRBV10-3 TGTGCCATCAGTGATCAAGAGACCCAGTACTTC CAISDQETQYF
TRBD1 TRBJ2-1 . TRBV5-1 TGCGCCAGCAGCTTTGGGGACAGGGGCTTCTACAATGAGCAGTTCTTC CASSFGDRGFYNEQFF
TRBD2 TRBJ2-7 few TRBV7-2 TGTGCCAGCAGCGCACTAGCGGGAAACTACGAGCAGTACTTC CASSALAGNYEQYF
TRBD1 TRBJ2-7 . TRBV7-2 TGTGCCAGCAGCTTAGGGGGACAGCGCACCGAGCAGTACTTC CASSLGGQRTEQYF
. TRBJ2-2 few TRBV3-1 TGTGCCAGCAAACTAGCGAACACCGGGGAGCTGTTTTTT CASKLANTGELFF
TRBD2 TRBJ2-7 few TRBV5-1 TGCGCCAGCAGCGAATGGACTAGCGGTAACGAGCAGTACTTC CASSEWTSGNEQYF